This TCR beta chain originates from a study of blood T cell repertoires in COVID-19. Looking at the study overall: Some COVID-19 samples were acute and others convalescent; all came from the United States, Italy and Spain.

Using immunoSEQ multiplex PCR, the repertoire was profiled, and TCRdb retains in-frame clones only, with some absent. The data hold 170,000 or so clones, with over 80% observed a single time. The TCR originated in a woman aged 40 to 50 with COVID-19, enrolled during active disease. The sequenced sample consisted of peripheral blood.

The CDR3 sequence is CASNPGQGVNSPLHF. As DNA, the CDR3 is TGTGCCAGTAATCCGGGACAGGGCGTTAATTCACCCCTCCACTTT. The V and J genes are TRBV14 and TRBJ1-6; 9 bases are a match to TRBD1. V gave up 9 bases and J gave up 6 bases; unmatched junction bases: 9. Germline loops: CDR1 SGHDN, CDR2 FVKESK. This CDR3 comprises 15 residues. Supplemented by reference TRBV14 and TRBJ1-6, the full variable domain reads EAGVTQFPSHSVIEKGQTVTLRCDPISGHDNLYWYRRVMGKEIKFLLHFVKESKQDESGMPNNRFLAERTGGTYSTLKVQPAELEDSGVYFCASNPGQGVNSPLHFGNGTRLTVT.